Reported below is one T cell receptor beta chain. This sample stems from a study of blood T cell repertoires in COVID-19. Overall study context: Sites in the United States, Italy and Spain provided acute and convalescent COVID-19 samples. Nucleic acid was either cDNA or gDNA, and it came from T cells, B-cell-depleted T cells, or PBMCs.

Original processing notes: Scientists estimated how many nucleated cells there were by amplifying reference gene primers. Assay: immunoSEQ multiplex PCR; the TCRdb copy retains only in-frame clones and omits some. V and J calls and clone size are as listed in that table; D and trimming were resolved from the DNA. The table records approximately 150,000 clones, approximately 84% of them present only once. The origin of this receptor is a human donor with acute or convalescent COVID-19. The donor label of this sample is uncertain. Sequenced material: peripheral blood.

The CDR3 coding sequence is TGTGCCAGCAGCTCCCGGGGAGGGCAACAAGAGACCCAGTACTTC. It codes for CASSSRGGQQETQYF. This chain links TRBV7-9 with TRBJ2-5, with TRBD2 matching over 7 bases. The junction had 7 bases not matched to a gene; V was cut back by 4 bases and J by 2 bases. Per germline, CDR1 SEHNR and CDR2 FQNEAQ (reference sequence). The CDR3 spans 15 residues.